This TCR beta chain was recovered during a study of shared clonotypes between healthy human individuals. Study information: Donors had three CD4 naive, three CD4 memory, two CD8 naive and one CD8 memory plate apiece.

The CDR3 runs to 15 residues. CDR1 is MGHRA and CDR2 is YSYEKL in the germline V gene. V was clipped by 0 bases and J by 5 bases, with 10 bases between them. This table comes from immunoSEQ multiplex PCR, and its TCRdb copy is limited to in-frame clones, with some not included. This sample has over 2 million clones; about 95% occur once, and the top ten carry approximately 1.2%. Broader study findings: Memory subsets had estimated richness that was generally smaller than that of naive subsets.

Regarding this clone: No antigen is known for it.

Naive-designated CD8 cells lacked CD45RO, were positively enriched for CCR7, and omitted terminally differentiated effector memory CD45RA+ cells. The sequenced sample was naive CD8+ T cells sorted from blood. This chain uses TRBV4-1 with TRBJ2-2; D might be TRBD1 (5 bases). This TCR derives from a man between 18 and 35 years old in good health. CDR3 coding DNA: TGCGCCAGCAGCCAAGAAGGGGTTTCGACCGGGGAGCTGTTTTTT. Translating it yields CASSQEGVSTGELFF.